This paragraph covers one TCR beta chain sequence. Germline CDR1 reads SGHAT; CDR2 reads FQNNGV. V lost 1 base to trimming and J lost 1 base, with 7 bases between them. CDR3 length equals 14 residues. The sample belongs to a study of blood T cell repertoires in COVID-19. This table comes from immunoSEQ multiplex PCR, and its TCRdb copy is limited to in-frame clones, with some not included. This sample has some 200,000 clones, with 80% to 90% found just once. The sequenced sample consisted of PBMCs or T cells enriched from blood (not recorded which). V and J are TRBV11-2 and TRBJ1-1; D remains ambiguous. The receptor was derived from a man between 25 and 39 years old in a cohort exposed to, infected with or recovered from COVID-19 (not recorded which). CDR3 in amino acids: CASSLVRRNTEAFF. CDR3 nucleotide sequence: TGTGCCAGCAGCTTAGTTAGAAGGAACACTGAAGCTTTCTTT.